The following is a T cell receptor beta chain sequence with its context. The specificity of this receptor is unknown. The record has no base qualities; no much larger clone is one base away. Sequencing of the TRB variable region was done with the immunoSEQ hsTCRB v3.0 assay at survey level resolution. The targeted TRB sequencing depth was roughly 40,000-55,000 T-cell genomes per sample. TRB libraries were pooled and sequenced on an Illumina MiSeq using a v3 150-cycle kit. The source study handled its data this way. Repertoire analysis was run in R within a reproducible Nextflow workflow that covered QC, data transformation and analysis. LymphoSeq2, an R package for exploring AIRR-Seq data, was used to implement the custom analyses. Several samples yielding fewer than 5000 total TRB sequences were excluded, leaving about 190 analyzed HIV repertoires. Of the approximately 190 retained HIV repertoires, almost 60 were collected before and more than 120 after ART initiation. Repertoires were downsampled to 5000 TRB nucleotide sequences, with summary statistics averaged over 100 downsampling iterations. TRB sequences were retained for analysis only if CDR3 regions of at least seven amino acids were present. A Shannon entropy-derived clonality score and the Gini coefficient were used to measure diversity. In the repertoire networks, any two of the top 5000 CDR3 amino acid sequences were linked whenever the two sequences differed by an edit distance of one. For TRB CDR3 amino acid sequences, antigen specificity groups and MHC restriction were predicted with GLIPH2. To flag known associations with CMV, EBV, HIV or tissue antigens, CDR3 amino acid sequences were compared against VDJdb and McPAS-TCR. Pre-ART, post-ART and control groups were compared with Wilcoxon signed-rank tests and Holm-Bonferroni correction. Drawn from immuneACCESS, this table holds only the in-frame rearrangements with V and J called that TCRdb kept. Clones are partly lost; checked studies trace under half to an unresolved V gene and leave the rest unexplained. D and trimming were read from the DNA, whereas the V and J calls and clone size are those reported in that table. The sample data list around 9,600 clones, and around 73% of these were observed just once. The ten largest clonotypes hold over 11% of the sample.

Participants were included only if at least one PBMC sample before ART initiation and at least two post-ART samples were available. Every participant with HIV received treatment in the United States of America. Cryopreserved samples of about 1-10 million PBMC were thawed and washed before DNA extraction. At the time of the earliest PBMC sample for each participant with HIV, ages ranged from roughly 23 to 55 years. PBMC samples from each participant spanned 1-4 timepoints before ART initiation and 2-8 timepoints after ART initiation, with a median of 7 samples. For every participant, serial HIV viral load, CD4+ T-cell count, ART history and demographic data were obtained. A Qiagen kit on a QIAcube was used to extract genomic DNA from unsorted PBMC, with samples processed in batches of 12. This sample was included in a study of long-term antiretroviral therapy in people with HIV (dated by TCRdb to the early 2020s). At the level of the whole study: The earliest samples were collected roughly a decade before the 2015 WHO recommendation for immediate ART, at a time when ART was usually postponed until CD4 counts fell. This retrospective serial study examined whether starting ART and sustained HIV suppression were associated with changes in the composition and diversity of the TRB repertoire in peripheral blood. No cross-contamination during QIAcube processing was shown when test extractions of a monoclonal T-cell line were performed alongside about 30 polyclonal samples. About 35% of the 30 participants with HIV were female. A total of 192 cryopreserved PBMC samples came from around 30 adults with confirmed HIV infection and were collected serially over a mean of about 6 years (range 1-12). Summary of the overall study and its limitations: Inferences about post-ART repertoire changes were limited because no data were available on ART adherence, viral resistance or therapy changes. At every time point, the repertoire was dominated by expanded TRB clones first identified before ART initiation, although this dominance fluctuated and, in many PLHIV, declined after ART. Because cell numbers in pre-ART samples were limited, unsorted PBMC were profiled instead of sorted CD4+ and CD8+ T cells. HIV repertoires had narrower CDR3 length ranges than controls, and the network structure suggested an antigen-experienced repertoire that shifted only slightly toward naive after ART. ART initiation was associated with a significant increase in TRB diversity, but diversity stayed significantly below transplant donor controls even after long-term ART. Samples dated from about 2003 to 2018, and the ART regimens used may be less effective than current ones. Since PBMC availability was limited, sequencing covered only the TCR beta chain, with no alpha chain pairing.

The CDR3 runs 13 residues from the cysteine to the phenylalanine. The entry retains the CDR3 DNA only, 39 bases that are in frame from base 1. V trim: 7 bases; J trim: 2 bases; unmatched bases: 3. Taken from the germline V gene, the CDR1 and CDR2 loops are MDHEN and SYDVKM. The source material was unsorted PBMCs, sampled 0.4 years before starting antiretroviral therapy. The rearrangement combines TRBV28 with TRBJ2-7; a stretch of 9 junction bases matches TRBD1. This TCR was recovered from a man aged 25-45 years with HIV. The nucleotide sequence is TGTGCCAGCACGACAGGGGGTACCTACGAGCAGTACTTC. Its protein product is CASTTGGTYEQYF.